Following are 11 T cell receptor beta chains from one sample sequenced in a study of cytomegalovirus exposure and HLA in healthy donors (dated by TCRdb to 2015 to 2018). The protocol used for the library was the immunoSEQ multiplex PCR assay. For the multiplex PCR, a mixture combining 60 forward primers for TCR Vbeta segments and 13 reverse primers for TCR Jbeta segments was used. The clones in this table, taken by TCRdb from immuneACCESS, are in-frame only. Not every clone is retained; where verified, under half of the shortfall comes from an unresolved V gene, and the cause of the rest is unknown. This sample's table has entries for around 51,000 clones. Together, the top ten hold approximately 2.1% of the sample. Sequencing input: PBMCs. These receptors came from a middle-aged woman in good health and CMV-seronegative.

As DNA, the CDR3 is TGTGCCAGCTCACCTTTAGCGGAGGGACGAGATACGCAGTATTTT. It translates to CASSPLAEGRDTQYF. The rearrangement links TRBV18 to TRBJ2-3; maybe TRBD2 (6 bases). The CDR3 covers 15 residues. CDR1 is KGHSH and CDR2 is LQKENI in the germline V gene. V gave up 3 bases and J gave up 5 bases, with 15 bases separating them.

The V gene is TRBV6-5, the J gene TRBJ2-5, with 7 bases fitting TRBD1. Germline trimming cut 6 bases from V and 3 bases from J; bases unmatched to any gene: 4. The CDR3 has 13 residues. Germline V gene data show CDR1 as MNHEY and CDR2 as SVGAGI. The CDR3 region is CASRLGGEETQYF. In DNA form, the CDR3 reads TGTGCCAGCAGGTTAGGGGGCGAAGAGACCCAGTACTTC.

This clone is identified as medium-sized from frequency. This chain connects TRBV19 to TRBJ1-4, with 8 nucleotides matching TRBD1. From germline, CDR1 is LNHDA and CDR2 SQIVND (reference sequence). The CDR3 totals 15 residues. The ends lost 1 base at V and 6 bases at J; junction bases unmatched: 4. CDR3 DNA: TGTGCCAGTAGTATAGGGCAGGGGGCTTATGAAAAACTGTTTTTT. Amino acid sequence: CASSIGQGAYEKLFF.

The rearrangement links TRBV5-1 to TRBJ2-1, with TRBD2 as a possible D gene (6 bases). Deletions cut 4 bases from V and 7 bases from J, with 15 bases between. Germline V gene sequence: CDR1 SGHRS, CDR2 YFSETQ. This CDR3 has 14 amino acids. Here the CDR3 DNA reads TGCGCCAGCAGCGGGCCTAGCGTAAATAATGAGCAGTTCTTC. Translation: CASSGPSVNNEQFF.

The chain carries TRBV27 and TRBJ2-7; 9 positions match TRBD2. In germline, CDR1 is MNHEY, CDR2 SMNVEV (reference sequence). The CDR3 has 15 amino acids. The J segment lost 6 bases and the V segment lost 2 bases, leaving 8 bases of the junction unmatched. CDR3 nucleotides: TGTGCCAGCAGTTTAACTGGCGGGAGGGTTGCCGAGCAGTACTTC. It specifies CASSLTGGRVAEQYF.

With regard to this clone: Its ends do not fully match the called genes, so a read error is possible. This sample includes further DNA sequences coding for the same CDR3. Written as DNA, the CDR3 is TGTGCCAACAGCGGACTAGCGGGGGGGCCCAGCTCGGCAGATACGCAGTATTTT. Translated: CANSGLAGGPSSADTQYF. The chain carries TRBV9 and TRBJ2-3, with 15 bases lining up with TRBD2. This CDR3 is 18 amino acids long. Germline V gene lookup returns CDR1 SGDLS and CDR2 YYNGEE.

The V call is TRBV5-5, the J call TRBJ2-1; D is possibly TRBD2 (6 bases). V lost 3 bases and J lost 8, with 18 bases in between. Germline values: CDR1 SGHKS, CDR2 YYEKEE (reference sequence). This CDR3 is built from 15 residues. This CDR3 is CASSSGLAYGDEQFF. The CDR3 DNA follows: TGTGCCAGCAGCTCGGGACTGGCCTACGGCGATGAGCAGTTCTTC.

This chain joins TRBV7-2 and TRBJ1-2; tentative D call: TRBD1 (5 bases). Germline V gene sequence: CDR1 SGHTA, CDR2 FQGNSA. There are 16 residues in the CDR3. Trimming cost V 5 bases and J 2 bases, with 18 bases left between them. As DNA, the CDR3 is TGTGCCAGCAGCCCCGGGTGGGGCATGGGAAACTATGGCTACACCTTC. Residues: CASSPGWGMGNYGYTF.

This chain uses TRBV11-1 with TRBJ1-1; 7 positions agree with TRBD1. Germline V gene sequence: CDR1 SGHAT, CDR2 FQDESV (reference sequence). This CDR3 is 13 amino acids long. V gave up 1 base and J gave up 7 bases; unmatched junction bases: 3. The CDR3 reads CASSLEGQVEAFF. The CDR3 DNA reads TGTGCCAGCAGCTTAGAAGGACAGGTTGAAGCTTTCTTT.

This sequence joins TRBV28 and TRBJ1-1; no clear D gene. Germline V gene lookup returns CDR1 MDHEN and CDR2 SYDVKM. V lost 8 bases to trimming and J lost 0 bases, with 13 bases between them. This CDR3 has 14 amino acids. CDR3 region: CASGGPGMNTEAFF. DNA of the CDR3: TGTGCCAGCGGAGGTCCTGGGATGAACACTGAAGCTTTCTTT.

The chain couples TRBV19 to TRBJ1-4, with D possibly being TRBD1 (5 bases). V dropped 6 bases and J dropped 3 bases, with 8 bases sitting between them. The CDR3 is 13 amino acids. Germline V gene sequence: CDR1 LNHDA, CDR2 SQIVND (reference sequence). CDR3: CASRGHPNEKLFF. The CDR3 DNA reads as TGTGCCAGTAGGGGGCATCCTAATGAAAAACTGTTTTTT.